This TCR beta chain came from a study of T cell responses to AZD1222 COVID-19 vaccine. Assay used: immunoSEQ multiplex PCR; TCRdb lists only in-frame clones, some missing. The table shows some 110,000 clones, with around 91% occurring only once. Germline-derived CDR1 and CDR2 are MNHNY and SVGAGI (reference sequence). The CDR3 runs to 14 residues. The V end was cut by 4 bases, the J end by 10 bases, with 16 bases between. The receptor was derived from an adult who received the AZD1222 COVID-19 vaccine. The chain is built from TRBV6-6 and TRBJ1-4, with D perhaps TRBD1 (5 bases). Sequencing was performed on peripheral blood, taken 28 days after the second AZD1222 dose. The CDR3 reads CASSSGTPDGKLFF. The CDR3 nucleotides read TGTGCCAGCAGTTCCGGGACCCCGGACGGAAAACTGTTTTTT.